This T cell receptor beta chain was captured by sequencing in a study of T-cell reconstitution after alpha-beta-depleted transplantation in children. Overall study results and limits: By one year post-transplant, T-cell counts and diversity largely arose from T cells that were newly produced.

Molecular barcoding with unique molecular identifiers was used for the TCRbeta library. TCRdb reanalysed the PCR reads using MiXCR and keeps one entry per CDR3 protein. Of about 600,000 distinct CDR3 sequences in the sample, roughly 24% were seen once. Many counts were recorded for this clonotype. What it recognizes is unknown. The CDR3 covers 12 residues. Trimming at V came to 6 bases and at J to 6 bases, leaving 4 bases not matched to a gene. Material: PBMCs, mostly from graft donor cells, obtained 360 days after TCRalphabeta/CD19-depleted stem cell transplant. This sequence joins TRBV12-3 or TRBV12-4 and TRBJ2-7, with TRBD1 identical over 8 bases. The origin of this receptor is a boy under two years old who had a stem cell transplant for acute myeloid leukemia, so the T cells may come from the graft donor. The chain's CDR3 is CASSYDRGEQYF. In nucleotides, the CDR3 is TGTGCCAGCAGCTATGACAGGGGCGAGCAGTACTTC.